Following are 21 T cell receptor beta chains from one sample sequenced in a study of lymphopenia after photon versus proton radiotherapy. TCRdb's table, derived via immunoSEQ multiplex PCR, lists solely in-frame clones and lacks some. The sample lists 150,000 or so clones, around nine tenths occurring once. The material sequenced was peripheral blood, taken from a patient treated with photon-based radiotherapy. These TCRs come from a man aged 50 to 59 with gastric cancer.

The chain combines TRBV6-5 with TRBJ1-5, with D uncertain. The V gene's germline CDR1 is MNHEY and CDR2 SVGAGI. Trimming took 6 bases from V and 0 from J, leaving 9 bases between them. This CDR3 comprises 14 residues. CDR3 DNA sequence: TGTGCCAGCAGCCCAGACGGTAGCAATCAGCCCCAGCATTTT. Its protein is CASSPDGSNQPQHF.

This clone has more than one count but fewer than ten. The CDR3 sequence is CASRSSGSPDTQYF. The CDR3, as DNA: TGTGCCAGCAGAAGTAGCGGGAGCCCAGATACGCAGTATTTT. The rearrangement joins TRBV6-1 to TRBJ2-3; 9 bases line up with TRBD2. The CDR3 consists of 14 residues. Trimming cost V 6 bases and J 4 bases; bases outside gene matches: 5. CDR1 and CDR2 (germline): MNHNS, SASEGT.

This chain joins TRBV5-4 and TRBJ1-1, with 7 positions matching TRBD1. Germline V gives CDR1 SGHNT, CDR2 YYREEE (reference sequence). This CDR3 is built from 14 residues. After removal of 5 bases from V and 1 base from J, the junction contained 5 bases not matched to a gene. CDR3 in amino acids: CASSPEGANTEAFF. The DNA of the CDR3 is TGTGCCAGCAGTCCGGAGGGGGCGAACACTGAAGCTTTCTTT.

The rearrangement joins TRBV21-1 to TRBJ2-7; the table's D call, TRBD2, was not checked against the DNA. TRBV21-1 constitutes a pseudogene. The CDR3 has 14 amino acids. CDR3 loop: CASSFGGSSYEQYF. The CDR3 DNA reads TGTGCCAGCAGCTTCGGCGGGTCCTCCTACGAGCAGTACTTC.

V usage is TRBV6-1 and J usage is TRBJ2-7, with D uncertain. The CDR3 spans 11 residues. In germline, CDR1 is MNHNS, CDR2 SASEGT. Deletions cut 3 bases from V and 9 bases from J, with 9 bases between. The CDR3 sequence: CASSEAVGQYF. CDR3 coding DNA: TGTGCCAGCAGTGAGGCCGTTGGGCAGTACTTC.

Only a few counts were recorded for this clone. The chain carries TRBV11-2 and TRBJ2-7; 7 bases agree with TRBD2. CDR1 is SGHAT and CDR2 is FQNNGV in the germline V gene. V trimming: 4 bases; J trimming: 9 bases; junction bases outside the gene matches: 18. CDR3 size: 16 residues. Written as DNA, the CDR3 is TGTGCCAGCAGCTACCTAAGCGGGGCCCGGGCTGATAGGCAGTACTTC. Its protein is CASSYLSGARADRQYF.

The gene calls are TRBV29-1 and TRBJ2-3, with 7 positions matching TRBD2. The CDR3 contains 13 residues. Per the germline V gene, CDR1 is SQVTM and CDR2 is ANQGSEA. The trim removed 6 bases at V and 2 bases at J, leaving 5 bases unmatched. CDR3 region: CSVYSGFTDTQYF. The CDR3 DNA follows: TGCAGCGTCTATAGCGGGTTCACAGATACGCAGTATTTT.

The V gene is TRBV10-3, the J gene TRBJ1-3; D possibly corresponds to TRBD1 (5 bases). V lost 2 bases, J lost 0 bases, and 11 bases lay in between. The CDR3 is made up of 16 amino acids. The germline CDR1 and CDR2 sequences are ENHRY and SYGVKD. The CDR3 region is CAISEPDTYSGNTIYF. CDR3 in DNA: TGTGCCATCAGTGAGCCGGACACCTACTCTGGAAACACCATATATTTT.

The chain uses TRBV7-2 and TRBJ1-5; D call uncertain. This CDR3 is built from 14 residues. The V end was cut by 5 bases, the J end by 0 bases, with 8 bases between. Germline-derived CDR1 and CDR2 are SGHTA and FQGNSA. DNA for the CDR3: TGTGCCAGCAGCCAGCAATATAGCAATCAGCCCCAGCATTTT. This gives the protein CASSQQYSNQPQHF.

The chain combines TRBV7-2 with TRBJ2-5, with 7 bases matching TRBD2. This CDR3 spans 13 amino acids. Trimming took 3 bases from V and 5 from J; bases not matched to a gene: 3. Germline V lookup: CDR1 SGHTA, CDR2 FQGNSA. The CDR3 region is CASSFSGYETQYF. The CDR3 DNA reads TGTGCCAGCAGCTTTAGCGGGTATGAGACCCAGTACTTC.

For the CDR3, the DNA is TGTGCCAGCAGATCAGGGGCCGCAACTAATGAAAAACTGTTTTTT. It encodes CASRSGAATNEKLFF. The chain combines TRBV6-5 with TRBJ1-4; perhaps TRBD1 as D (6 bases). This CDR3 has 15 amino acids. CDR1 and CDR2 from the germline V gene are MNHEY and SVGAGI. Trimming shortened V by 6 bases and J by 0 bases, and 11 bases separated the two germline ends.

V usage is TRBV5-1 and J usage is TRBJ2-7; D remains unclear. V lost 0 bases to trimming and J lost 2 bases, with 12 bases between them. Per the germline V gene, CDR1 is SGHRS and CDR2 is YFSETQ. The CDR3 has 15 residues. CDR3 DNA sequence: TGCGCCAGCAGCTTGGCCCCCGCAGAGACCTACGAGCAGTACTTC. This sequence encodes CASSLAPAETYEQYF.

The genes are TRBV5-6 and TRBJ2-7, with TRBD1 as a possible D gene (6 bases). V shed 0 bases and J shed 3 bases, with 7 bases lying between them. The CDR3 has 13 amino acids. Germline V gives CDR1 SGHDT, CDR2 YYEEEE. CDR3 nucleotides: TGTGCCAGCAGCTTGGGGGGACACTACGAGCAGTACTTC. Translation: CASSLGGHYEQYF.

This chain connects TRBV7-7 to TRBJ2-5; D is uncertain. Trimming left V 1 base short and J 1 base short, with 7 bases between. Germline CDR1 reads SSHAT; CDR2 reads FNYEAQ (reference sequence). This CDR3 spans 14 amino acids. The CDR3 sequence is CASSLGTSQETQYF. As DNA, the CDR3 is TGTGCCAGCAGCTTAGGGACCTCCCAAGAGACCCAGTACTTC.

The CDR3 spells CASSQRTGSDEQFF. The CDR3 DNA reads as TGTGCCAGCAGTCAACGGACAGGGAGCGATGAGCAGTTCTTC. The genes are TRBV27 and TRBJ2-1, with 8 bases identical to TRBD1. The CDR3 totals 14 residues. The germline CDR1 and CDR2 sequences are MNHEY and SMNVEV (reference sequence). The trim removed 5 bases at V and 8 bases at J, leaving 8 bases unmatched.

This sequence joins TRBV27 and TRBJ2-1; 8 bases line up with TRBD2. V lost 3 bases, J lost 6 bases, and 10 bases stayed unmatched. CDR1 MNHEY and CDR2 SMNVEV come from the germline V gene (reference sequence). CDR3 length: 16 residues. CDR3 sequence (DNA): TGTGCCAGCAGTTTCATGTTGGCGGGAGGAAGCAATGAGCAGTTCTTC. It is translated as CASSFMLAGGSNEQFF.

The rearrangement joins TRBV7-2 to TRBJ2-3; D gene uncertain. This CDR3 contains 12 residues. CDR1 SGHTA and CDR2 FQGNSA come from the germline V gene. Trimming took 5 bases from V and 3 from J, leaving 6 bases between them. CDR3 in DNA: TGTGCCAGCAGCCCAAGAACAGATACGCAGTATTTT. This sequence encodes CASSPRTDTQYF.

CDR3 bases: TGTGCCAGCAGCCCGGGACTAGCGGCCTACAATGAGCAGTTCTTC. Translating gives CASSPGLAAYNEQFF. V gene TRBV5-6 combines with J gene TRBJ2-1; 11 positions agree with TRBD2. V was pared by 4 bases and J by 2 bases, with 2 bases of the junction left unmatched. The CDR3 has 15 residues. Germline assignment: CDR1 SGHDT and CDR2 YYEEEE. Supplemented by reference TRBV5-6 and TRBJ2-1, the full variable domain reads DAGVTQSPTHLIKTRGQQVTLRCSPKSGHDTVSWYQQALGQGPQFIFQYYEEEERQRGNFPDRFSGHQFPNYSSELNVNALLLGDSALYLCASSPGLAAYNEQFFGPGTRLTVL.

This rearrangement joins TRBV7-2 to TRBJ2-7; perhaps D is TRBD1 or TRBD2 (5 bases each). The germline V gene encodes CDR1 SGHTA and CDR2 FQGNSA. Trimming removed 8 bases at V and 3 bases at J, with 11 bases between. The CDR3 is made up of 12 amino acids. The CDR3 DNA follows: TGTGCCAGCGGGACGGCAATCTACGAGCAGTACTTC. Amino acid sequence: CASGTAIYEQYF.

The chain joins TRBV7-9 to TRBJ2-2; 10 bases are shared with TRBD2. V gave up 5 bases and J gave up 6 bases; unmatched junction bases: 6. Per germline, CDR1 SEHNR and CDR2 FQNEAQ (reference sequence). The CDR3 consists of 15 residues. The CDR3 region is CASSPLAGVAGELFF. The CDR3 DNA reads as TGTGCCAGCAGCCCCCTAGCGGGAGTGGCCGGGGAGCTGTTTTTT.

This sequence joins TRBV6-5 and TRBJ1-5; 8 nucleotides match TRBD1. The CDR3 length is 14 residues. Germline V gene lookup returns CDR1 MNHEY and CDR2 SVGAGI. After removal of 5 bases from V and 2 bases from J, the junction contained 2 bases not matched to a gene. The CDR3 nucleotides read TGTGCCAGCAGTCCGGGACAGGGCAATCAGCCCCAGCATTTT. It codes for CASSPGQGNQPQHF.